The sequence of this TCR beta chain was determined in a study of blood T cell repertoires in COVID-19. As processed by the authors: Counts of nucleated cells, estimated from reference gene primer amplification, were obtained. The data were produced by immunoSEQ multiplex PCR, yet TCRdb's version contains in-frame clones alone and is incomplete. V, J and clone size are taken as reported in that table, and D and trimming were inferred from the DNA itself. The sample contains 150,000 to 200,000 clones, less than 85% of which appear only once. This TCR came from a woman older than 75 with acute or convalescent COVID-19. The sequenced material came from peripheral blood.

Here the CDR3 DNA reads TGCGCCAGCAGCCAAGAGGACGGGAACGGATGGAATCAGCCCCAGCATTTT. The encoded protein is CASSQEDGNGWNQPQHF. The rearrangement joins TRBV4-1 to TRBJ1-5; D is ambiguous. CDR1 and CDR2 (germline): MGHRA, YSYEKL. CDR3 size: 17 residues. V was trimmed by 0 bases and J by 4 bases, leaving 16 bases between them.